This T cell receptor (beta chain) was captured in a study of yellow fever vaccine responses in identical twins (dated by TCRdb to 2017 to 2018). In terms of the full investigation: The study precisely tracked vaccine-responding T cell clones in identical twins.

Concerning this clonotype itself: What antigen it recognizes has not been identified. No base-level quality is on record; no much larger clone is a single base apart.

Libraries were prepared through RT-PCR. TCRdb names Illumina HiSeq 2500 as the instrument used. TCRdb passed the public sequencing reads through fastp at Q25 and MiXCR, retaining productive beta sequences. Here each entry gathers all rows of one CDR3 protein and keeps the most common genes and DNA. For this sample the table gives several hundred distinct CDR3 sequences, of which 70% to 85% were detected only once. Approximately 37% of the sample is held by the ten biggest clonotypes. Compared with germline, V lacks 8 bases and J lacks 4 bases; bases without a gene match: 9. CDR1 is given as MNHNS and CDR2 as SASEGT, both from the germline V gene. Including cysteine and phenylalanine, the CDR3 has 15 amino acids. Of all the DNA, just the CDR3 is kept, 45 bases in frame from base 1. The paper as a whole reports these results and caveats: According to the authors, in identical twins the way T cells responded to vaccination appeared partly convergent and partly personalized.

This receptor chain uses TRBV6-1 and TRBJ2-1; 9 central nucleotides agree with TRBD2. This sample comprised T cells from blood (PBMCs), unsorted or a sorted subset (not recorded which), obtained before or after yellow fever vaccination (not recorded which). The origin of this receptor is a female donor who received the yellow fever vaccine. DNA sequence: TGTGCCAGCGGCAGACCGGGACTAGCATACAATGAGCAGTTCTTC. It translates as CASGRPGLAYNEQFF.